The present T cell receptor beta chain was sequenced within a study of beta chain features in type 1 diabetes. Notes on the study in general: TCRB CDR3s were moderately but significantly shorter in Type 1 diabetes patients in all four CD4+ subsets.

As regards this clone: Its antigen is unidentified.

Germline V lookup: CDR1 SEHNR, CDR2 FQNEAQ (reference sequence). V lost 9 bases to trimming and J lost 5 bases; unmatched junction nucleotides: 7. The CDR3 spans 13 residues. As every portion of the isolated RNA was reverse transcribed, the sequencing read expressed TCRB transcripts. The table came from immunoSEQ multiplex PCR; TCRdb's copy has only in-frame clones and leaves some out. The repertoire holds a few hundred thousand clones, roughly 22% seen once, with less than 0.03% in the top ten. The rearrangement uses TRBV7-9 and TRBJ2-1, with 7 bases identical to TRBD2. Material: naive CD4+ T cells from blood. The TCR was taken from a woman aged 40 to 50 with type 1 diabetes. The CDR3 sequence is CASATSAHNEQFF. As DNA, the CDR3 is TGTGCCAGTGCCACTAGCGCCCACAATGAGCAGTTCTTC.